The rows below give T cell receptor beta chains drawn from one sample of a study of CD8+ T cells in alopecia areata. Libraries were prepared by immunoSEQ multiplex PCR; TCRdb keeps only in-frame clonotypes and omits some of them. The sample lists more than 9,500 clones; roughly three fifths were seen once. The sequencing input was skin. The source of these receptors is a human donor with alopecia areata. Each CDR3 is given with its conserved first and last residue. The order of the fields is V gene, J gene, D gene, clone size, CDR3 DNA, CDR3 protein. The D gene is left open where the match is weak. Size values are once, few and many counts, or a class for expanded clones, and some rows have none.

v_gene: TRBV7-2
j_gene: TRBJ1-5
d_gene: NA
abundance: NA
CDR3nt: TGTGCCAGCAGTCCAGGGTATAGCAATCAGCCCCAGCATTTT
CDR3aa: CASSPGYSNQPQHF

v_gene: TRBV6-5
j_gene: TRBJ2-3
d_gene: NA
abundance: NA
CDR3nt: TGTGCCAGCAGTTACTCGAAAGGCACAGATACGCAGTATTTT
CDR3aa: CASSYSKGTDTQYF

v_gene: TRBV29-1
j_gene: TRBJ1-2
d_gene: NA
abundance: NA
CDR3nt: TGCAGCGTTGAAAATCTGAGAGTTGGTGGCTACACCTTC
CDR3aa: CSVENLRVGGYTF

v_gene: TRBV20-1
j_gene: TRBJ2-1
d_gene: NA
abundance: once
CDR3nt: TGCAGTGCTACTACCCTGGGGGAGCAGTTCTTC
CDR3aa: CSATTLGEQFF

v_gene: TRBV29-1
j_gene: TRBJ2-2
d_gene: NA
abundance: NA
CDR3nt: TGCAGCGTGCAACGACTCAACGGGGGCACCGGGGAGCTGTTTTTT
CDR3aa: CSVQRLNGGTGELFF

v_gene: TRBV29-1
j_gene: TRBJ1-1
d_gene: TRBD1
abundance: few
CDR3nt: TGCAGCGTCATACGACAGGGAGGCGTAACTGAAGCTTTCTTT
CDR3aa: CSVIRQGGVTEAFF

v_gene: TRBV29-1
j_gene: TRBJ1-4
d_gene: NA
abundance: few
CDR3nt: TGCAGCGTTGTGGTGGGGGCGGATGAAAAACTGTTTTTT
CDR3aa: CSVVVGADEKLFF

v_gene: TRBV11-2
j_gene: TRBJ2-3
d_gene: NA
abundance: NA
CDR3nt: TGTGCCAGCAGCTTAGCGACGGGAGATACGCAGTATTTT
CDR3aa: CASSLATGDTQYF

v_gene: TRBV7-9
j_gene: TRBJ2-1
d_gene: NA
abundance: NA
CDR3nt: TGTGCCAGCCCCAATGAGCAGTTCTTC
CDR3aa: CASPNEQFF

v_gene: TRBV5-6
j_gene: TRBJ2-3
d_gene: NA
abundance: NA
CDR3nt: TGTGCCAGCAGCACCCCGGGACCGGTCACAGATACGCAGTATTTT
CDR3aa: CASSTPGPVTDTQYF

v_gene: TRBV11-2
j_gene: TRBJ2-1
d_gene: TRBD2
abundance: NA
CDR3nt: TGTGCCAGCAGTGACGGACTAGCATCCTACAATGAGCAGTTCTTC
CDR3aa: CASSDGLASYNEQFF

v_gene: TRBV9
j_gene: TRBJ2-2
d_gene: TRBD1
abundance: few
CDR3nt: TGTGCCAGCAGCGTAGCGGGACAGGGGGCCGGGGAGCTGTTTTTT
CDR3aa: CASSVAGQGAGELFF

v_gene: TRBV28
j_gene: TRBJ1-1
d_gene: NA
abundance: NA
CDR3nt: TGTGCCAGCAAAGGTGGCTTTTCGGGGGCTGAAGCTTTCTTT
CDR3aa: CASKGGFSGAEAFF

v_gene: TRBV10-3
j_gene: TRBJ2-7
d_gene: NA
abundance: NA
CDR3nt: TGTGCCATCTCCCACCCTCCAGGGACTGAGTACGAGGAGCAGTACTTC
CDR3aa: CAISHPPGTEYEEQYF

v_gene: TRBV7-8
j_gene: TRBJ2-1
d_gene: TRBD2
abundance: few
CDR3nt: TGTGCCAGCAGCCGACTAGCGGGGGATTACAATGAGCAGTTCTTC
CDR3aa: CASSRLAGDYNEQFF

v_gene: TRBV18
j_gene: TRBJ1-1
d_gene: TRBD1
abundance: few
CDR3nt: TGTGCCAGCTCACCCAATCAGGGGGCCGCTGAAGCTTTCTTT
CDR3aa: CASSPNQGAAEAFF

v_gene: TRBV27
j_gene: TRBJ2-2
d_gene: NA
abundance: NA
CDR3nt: TGTGCCAGCAGTTTCCAAGACAGGCTGAACACCGGGGAGCTGTTTTTT
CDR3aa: CASSFQDRLNTGELFF

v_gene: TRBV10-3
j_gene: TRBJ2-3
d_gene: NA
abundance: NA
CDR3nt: TGTGCCACCAACACGGGACAACTTAAAACAGATACGCAGTATTTT
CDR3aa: CATNTGQLKTDTQYF

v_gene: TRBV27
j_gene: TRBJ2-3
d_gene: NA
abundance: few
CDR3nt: TGTGCCAGCAGTTTATCGATTGGGAGCACAGATACGCAGTATTTT
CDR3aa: CASSLSIGSTDTQYF

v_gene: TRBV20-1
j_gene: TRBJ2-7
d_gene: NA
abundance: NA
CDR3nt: TGCAGTGCTAGAGGATTCGGCGAGCAGTACTTC
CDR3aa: CSARGFGEQYF

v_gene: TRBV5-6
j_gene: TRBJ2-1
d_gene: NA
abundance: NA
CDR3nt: TGTGCCAGCAGCTTGGCGGTTGAGCAGTTCTTC
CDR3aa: CASSLAVEQFF

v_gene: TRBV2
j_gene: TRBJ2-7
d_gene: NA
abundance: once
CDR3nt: TGTGCCCTGTTGAGGGACGTAACCTACGAGCAGTACTTC
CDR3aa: CALLRDVTYEQYF

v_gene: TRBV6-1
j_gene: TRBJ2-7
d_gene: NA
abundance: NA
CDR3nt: TGTGCCAGCAGAGGGACCACCCGAGGGTACTTC
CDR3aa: CASRGTTRGYF

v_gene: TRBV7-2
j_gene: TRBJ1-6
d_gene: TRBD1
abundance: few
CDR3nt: TGTGCCAGCAGCTTAGCACAGGGGGGGTCACCCCTCCACTTT
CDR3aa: CASSLAQGGSPLHF

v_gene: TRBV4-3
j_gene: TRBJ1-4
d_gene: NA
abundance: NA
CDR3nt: TGCGTCAGCAGCCAAGGGGTGTCGAGTGAAAAACTGTTTTTT
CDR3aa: CVSSQGVSSEKLFF

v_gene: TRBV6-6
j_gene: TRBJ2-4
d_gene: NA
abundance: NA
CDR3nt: TGTGCCAGCAGTTGGGGCAGTAGCATTCAGTACTTC
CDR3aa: CASSWGSSIQYF

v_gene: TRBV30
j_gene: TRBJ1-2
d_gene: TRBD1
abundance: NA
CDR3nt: TGTGCCTGGACCCCCAGGGACAGGCCCGGCTACACCTTC
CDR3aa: CAWTPRDRPGYTF

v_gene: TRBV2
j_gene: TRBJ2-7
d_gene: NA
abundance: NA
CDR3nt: TGTGCCAGCAGTGAAGGACAGGTCCGCTACGAGCAGTACTTC
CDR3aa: CASSEGQVRYEQYF

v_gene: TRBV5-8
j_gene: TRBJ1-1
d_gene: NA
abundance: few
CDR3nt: TGTGCCAGCAGCTTGGTAGCTACTGAAGCTTTCTTT
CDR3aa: CASSLVATEAFF

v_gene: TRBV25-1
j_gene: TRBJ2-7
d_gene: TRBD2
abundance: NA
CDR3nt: TGTGCCAGCAGTGGGGGACTAGCTCGGGAGCAGTACTTC
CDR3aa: CASSGGLAREQYF

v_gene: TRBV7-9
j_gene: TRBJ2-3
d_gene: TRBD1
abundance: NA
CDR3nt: TGTGCCAGCAGCGTCAGGGACAGGAGATCCGCAGATACGCAGTATTTT
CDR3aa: CASSVRDRRSADTQYF

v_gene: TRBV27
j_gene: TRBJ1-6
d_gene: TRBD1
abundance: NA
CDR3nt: TGTGCCAGCAGTCCCCGGGACAGGGAATCACCCCTCCACTTT
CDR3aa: CASSPRDRESPLHF

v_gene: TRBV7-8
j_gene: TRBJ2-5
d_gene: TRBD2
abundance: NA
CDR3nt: TGTGCCAGCAGCTTAGCGATTCTCCGGACTAGCGGGCCTCAAGAGACCCAGTACTTC
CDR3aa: CASSLAILRTSGPQETQYF

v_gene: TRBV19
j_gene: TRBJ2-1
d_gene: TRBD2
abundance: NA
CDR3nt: TGTGCCAGCGCATTTAGCGGGGGGGCGAATGAGCAGTTCTTC
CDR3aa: CASAFSGGANEQFF

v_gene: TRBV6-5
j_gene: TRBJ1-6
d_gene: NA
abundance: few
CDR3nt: TGTGCCAGCGGCGGACTTCCCTATAATTCACCCCTCCACTTT
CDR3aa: CASGGLPYNSPLHF

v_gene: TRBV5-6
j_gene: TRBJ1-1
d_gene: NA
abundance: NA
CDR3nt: TGTGCCAGCAGCTTGGGACTGGGGAACACTGAAGCTTTCTTT
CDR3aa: CASSLGLGNTEAFF

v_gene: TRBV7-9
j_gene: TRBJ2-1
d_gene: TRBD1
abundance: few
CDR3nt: TGTGCCAGCGGGAGGTGGACAGGGGAGAACAATGAGCAGTTCTTC
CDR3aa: CASGRWTGENNEQFF

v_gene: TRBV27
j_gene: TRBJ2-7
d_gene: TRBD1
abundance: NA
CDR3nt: TGTGCCAGCAGTCCGACAGGGTGCCTGTTATACGAGCAGTACTTC
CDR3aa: CASSPTGCLLYEQYF

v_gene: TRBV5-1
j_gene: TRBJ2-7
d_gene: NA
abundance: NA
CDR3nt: TGCGCCAGCAGCTTAAACAGGGAGAGAGGGGGGAACTCCTACGAGCAGTACTTC
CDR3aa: CASSLNRERGGNSYEQYF

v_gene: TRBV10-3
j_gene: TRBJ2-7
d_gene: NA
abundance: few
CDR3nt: TGTGCCATCAGTGTCAACGGTGACGAGCAGTACTTC
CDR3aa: CAISVNGDEQYF

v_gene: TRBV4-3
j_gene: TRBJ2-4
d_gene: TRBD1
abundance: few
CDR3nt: TGCGCCAGCAGCCGGACAGGGGATGCCAAAAACATTCAGTACTTC
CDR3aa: CASSRTGDAKNIQYF

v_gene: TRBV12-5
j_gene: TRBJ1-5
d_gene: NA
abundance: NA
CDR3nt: TGTGCTAGTGGAACAGGTATTCAGGATCAGCCCCAGCATTTT
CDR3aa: CASGTGIQDQPQHF

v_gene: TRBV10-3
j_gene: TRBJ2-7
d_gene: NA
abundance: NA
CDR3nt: TGTGCCATCAGTGATGACGCCCGATTCCCCTACGAGCAGTACTTC
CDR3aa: CAISDDARFPYEQYF

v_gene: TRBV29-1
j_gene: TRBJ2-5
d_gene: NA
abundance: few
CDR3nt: TGCAGCGTTGGTCAGCAAGAGACCCAGTACTTC
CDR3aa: CSVGQQETQYF

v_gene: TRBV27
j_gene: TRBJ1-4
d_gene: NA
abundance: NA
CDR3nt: TGTGCCAGCGCTACCGGGACAACTAATGAAAAACTGTTTTTT
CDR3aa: CASATGTTNEKLFF